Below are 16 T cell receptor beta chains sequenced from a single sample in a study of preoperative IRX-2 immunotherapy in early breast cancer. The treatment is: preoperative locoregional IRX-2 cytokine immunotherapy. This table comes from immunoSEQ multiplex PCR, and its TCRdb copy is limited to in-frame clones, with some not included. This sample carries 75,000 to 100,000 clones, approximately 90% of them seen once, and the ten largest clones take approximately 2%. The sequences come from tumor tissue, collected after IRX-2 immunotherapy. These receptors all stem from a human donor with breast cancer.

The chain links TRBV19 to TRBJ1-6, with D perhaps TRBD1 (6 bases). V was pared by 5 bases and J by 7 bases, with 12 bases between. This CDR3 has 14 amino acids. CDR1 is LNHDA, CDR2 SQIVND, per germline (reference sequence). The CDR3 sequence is CASSFDRSNSPLHF. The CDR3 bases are TGTGCCAGTAGTTTCGACAGGTCGAATTCACCCCTCCACTTT.

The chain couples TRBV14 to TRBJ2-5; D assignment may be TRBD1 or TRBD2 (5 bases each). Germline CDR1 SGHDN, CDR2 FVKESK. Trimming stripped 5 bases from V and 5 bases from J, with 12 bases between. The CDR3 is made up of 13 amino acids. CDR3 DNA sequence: TGTGCCAGCAGCGGGGGACCCGTGGAGACCCAGTACTTC. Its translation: CASSGGPVETQYF.

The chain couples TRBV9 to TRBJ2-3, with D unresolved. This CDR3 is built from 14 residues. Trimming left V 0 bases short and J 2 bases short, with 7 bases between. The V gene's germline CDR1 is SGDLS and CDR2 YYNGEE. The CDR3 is CASSVGAPTDTQYF. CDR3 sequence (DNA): TGTGCCAGCAGCGTAGGGGCCCCCACAGATACGCAGTATTTT.

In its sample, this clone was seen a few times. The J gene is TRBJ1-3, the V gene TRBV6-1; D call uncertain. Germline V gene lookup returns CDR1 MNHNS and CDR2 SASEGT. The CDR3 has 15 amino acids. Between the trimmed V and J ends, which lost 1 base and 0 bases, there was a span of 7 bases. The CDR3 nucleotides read TGTGCCAGCAGTGAAGATCGCAACTCTGGAAACACCATATATTTT. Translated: CASSEDRNSGNTIYF.

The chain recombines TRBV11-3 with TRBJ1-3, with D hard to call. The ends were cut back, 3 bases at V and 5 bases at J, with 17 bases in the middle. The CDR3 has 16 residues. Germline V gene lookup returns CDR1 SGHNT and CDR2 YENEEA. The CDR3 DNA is TGTGCCAGCAGCTTGCCCGGTCGAGAGGAGAGAAACACCATATATTTT. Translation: CASSLPGREERNTIYF. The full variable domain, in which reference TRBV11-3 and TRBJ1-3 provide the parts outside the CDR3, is EAGVVQSPRYKIIEKKQPVAFWCNPISGHNTLYWYLQNLGQGPELLIRYENEEAVDDSQLPKDRFSAERLKGVDSTLKIQPAELGDSAVYLCASSLPGREERNTIYFGEGSWLTVV.

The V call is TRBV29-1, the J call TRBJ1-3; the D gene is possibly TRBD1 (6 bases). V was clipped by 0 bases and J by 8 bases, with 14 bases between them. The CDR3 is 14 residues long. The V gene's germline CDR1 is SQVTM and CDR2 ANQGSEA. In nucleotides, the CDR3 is TGCAGCGTTGAAGATGCCGCGGGGGCACACACCATATATTTT. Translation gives CSVEDAAGAHTIYF.

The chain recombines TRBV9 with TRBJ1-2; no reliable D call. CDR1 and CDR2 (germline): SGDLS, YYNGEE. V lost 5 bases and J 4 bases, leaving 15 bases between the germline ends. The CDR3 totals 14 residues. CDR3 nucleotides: TGTGCCAGCAGTCCCTACTCGGGGTCCTATGGCTACACCTTC. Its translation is CASSPYSGSYGYTF.

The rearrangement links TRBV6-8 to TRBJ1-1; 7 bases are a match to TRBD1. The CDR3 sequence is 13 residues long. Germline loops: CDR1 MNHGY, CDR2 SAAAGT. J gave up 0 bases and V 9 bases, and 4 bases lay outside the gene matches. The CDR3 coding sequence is TGTGCCAGTTCCGGGACAGTGAACACTGAAGCTTTCTTT. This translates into CASSGTVNTEAFF.

The DNA of the CDR3 is TGTGCCAGCAGTTTACAGTCGGGGGCAAGAAACACCATATATTTT. This gives the protein CASSLQSGARNTIYF. The chain carries TRBV28 and TRBJ1-3, with D possibly being TRBD1 (6 bases). Germline V gene data show CDR1 as MDHEN and CDR2 as SYDVKM. The CDR3 runs to 15 residues. Trimming cost V 2 bases and J 5 bases, with 13 bases left between them.

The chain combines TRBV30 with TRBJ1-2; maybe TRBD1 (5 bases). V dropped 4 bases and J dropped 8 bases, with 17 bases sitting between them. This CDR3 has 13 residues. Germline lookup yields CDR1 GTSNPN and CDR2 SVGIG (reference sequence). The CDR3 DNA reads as TGTGCCTGGACTCGACGGGGCTCCGAGGGCTACACCTTC. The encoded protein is CAWTRRGSEGYTF.

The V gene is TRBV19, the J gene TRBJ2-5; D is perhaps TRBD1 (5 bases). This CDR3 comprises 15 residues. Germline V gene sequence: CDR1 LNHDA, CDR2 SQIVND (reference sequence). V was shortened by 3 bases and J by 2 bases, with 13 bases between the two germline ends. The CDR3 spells CASSIGQGRQETQYF. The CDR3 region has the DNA TGTGCCAGTAGTATTGGCCAGGGCAGGCAAGAGACCCAGTACTTC.

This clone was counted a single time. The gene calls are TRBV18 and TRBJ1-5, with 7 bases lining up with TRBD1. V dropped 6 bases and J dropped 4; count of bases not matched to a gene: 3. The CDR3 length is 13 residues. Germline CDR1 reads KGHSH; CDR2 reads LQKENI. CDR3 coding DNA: TGTGCCAGCTCCCCGGGACAGAATCAGCCCCAGCATTTT. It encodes CASSPGQNQPQHF.

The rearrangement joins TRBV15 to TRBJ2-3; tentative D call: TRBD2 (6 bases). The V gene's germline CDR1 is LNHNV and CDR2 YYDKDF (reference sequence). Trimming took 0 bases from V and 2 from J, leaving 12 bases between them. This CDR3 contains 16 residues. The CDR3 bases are TGTGCCACCAGCAGAGATGCGGGGCCTACCACAGATACGCAGTATTTT. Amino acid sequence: CATSRDAGPTTDTQYF.

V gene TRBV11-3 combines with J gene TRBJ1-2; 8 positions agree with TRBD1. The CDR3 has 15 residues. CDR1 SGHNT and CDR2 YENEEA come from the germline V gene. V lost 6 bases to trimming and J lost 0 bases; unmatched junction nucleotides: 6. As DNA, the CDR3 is TGTGCCAGCAGGGAGACAGGGGACGCTAACTATGGCTACACCTTC. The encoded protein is CASRETGDANYGYTF.

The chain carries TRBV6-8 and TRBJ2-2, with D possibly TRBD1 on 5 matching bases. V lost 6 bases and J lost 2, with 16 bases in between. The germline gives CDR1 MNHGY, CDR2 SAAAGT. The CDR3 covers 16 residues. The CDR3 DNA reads TGTGCCAGCAGACTTCTCGACAGCCTCAACACCGGGGAGCTGTTTTTT. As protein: CASRLLDSLNTGELFF.

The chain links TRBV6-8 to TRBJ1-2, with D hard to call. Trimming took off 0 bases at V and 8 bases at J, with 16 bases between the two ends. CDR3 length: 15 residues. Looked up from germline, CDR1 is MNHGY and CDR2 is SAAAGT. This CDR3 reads CASSYSIYGEDGYTF. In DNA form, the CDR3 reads TGTGCCAGCAGTTACTCGATTTACGGGGAGGACGGCTACACCTTC.